Following are 6 T cell receptor beta chains from one sample sequenced in a study of tissue T cells after allogeneic stem cell transplantation. Assay: immunoSEQ multiplex PCR; the TCRdb copy retains only in-frame clones and omits some. Here the sample spans about 26,000 clones, about 89% being singletons. The material sequenced was blood, taken before transplantation. The source is a male donor at least 60 years old who later had graft-versus-host disease after an allogeneic stem cell transplant.

V gene TRBV5-1 combines with J gene TRBJ2-1; D not resolved. Germline CDR1 is SGHRS and CDR2 is YFSETQ. V lost 0 bases, J lost 4 bases, and 11 bases lay in between. This CDR3 is built from 15 residues. CDR3 residues: CASSLGPIAYNEQFF. The CDR3 DNA is TGCGCCAGCAGCTTGGGACCGATAGCTTACAATGAGCAGTTCTTC.

V gene TRBV9 combines with J gene TRBJ2-7; D may be TRBD1 (5 bases). CDR3 length equals 14 residues. V was pared by 0 bases and J by 1 base, with 8 bases between. CDR1 is SGDLS and CDR2 is YYNGEE in the germline V gene. This chain's CDR3 is CASSVGQTSYEQYF. The CDR3 DNA is TGTGCCAGCAGCGTAGGACAGACTTCCTACGAGCAGTACTTC. Filled out from reference TRBV9 and TRBJ2-7, the complete variable domain reads DSGVTQTPKHLITATGQRVTLRCSPRSGDLSVYWYQQSLDQGLQFLIQYYNGEERAKGNILERFSAQQFPDLHSELNLSSLELGDSALYFCASSVGQTSYEQYFGPGTRLTVT.

This chain joins TRBV7-3 and TRBJ2-1, with no clear D. The CDR3 consists of 13 residues. Germline values: CDR1 SGHTA, CDR2 FQGTGA. Trimming cost V 5 bases and J 6 bases, with 11 bases left between them. This CDR3 is CASSPGPINEQFF. For the CDR3, the DNA is TGTGCCAGCAGCCCAGGACCAATCAATGAGCAGTTCTTC.

The gene calls are TRBV5-1 and TRBJ2-3, with TRBD2 identical over 8 bases. Germline V CDR1 and CDR2: SGHRS, YFSETQ. The CDR3 spans 15 residues. V trimming: 3 bases; J trimming: 1 base; junction bases outside the gene matches: 4. The CDR3 loop reads CASSWRGERTDTQYF. The CDR3 bases are TGCGCCAGCAGCTGGCGGGGGGAACGCACAGATACGCAGTATTTT.

V usage is TRBV7-6 and J usage is TRBJ2-3, with TRBD1 identical over 8 bases. The CDR3 has 15 amino acids. Germline-derived CDR1 and CDR2 are SGHVS and FNYEAQ. J gave up 2 bases and V 5 bases, and 6 bases lay outside the gene matches. CDR3 in amino acids: CASSPRTGPTDTQYF. The CDR3 nucleotides are TGTGCCAGCAGCCCGCGGACAGGGCCCACAGATACGCAGTATTTT.

The gene calls are TRBV19 and TRBJ1-5; D might be TRBD1 (6 bases). CDR1 is LNHDA and CDR2 is SQIVND in the germline V gene (reference sequence). This CDR3 has 17 amino acids. V was trimmed by 3 bases and J by 1 base, leaving 16 bases between them. The CDR3 bases are TGTGCCAGTAGTATTTTTTCGGGGGCGAGCAGCAATCAGCCCCAGCATTTT. Its translation is CASSIFSGASSNQPQHF.